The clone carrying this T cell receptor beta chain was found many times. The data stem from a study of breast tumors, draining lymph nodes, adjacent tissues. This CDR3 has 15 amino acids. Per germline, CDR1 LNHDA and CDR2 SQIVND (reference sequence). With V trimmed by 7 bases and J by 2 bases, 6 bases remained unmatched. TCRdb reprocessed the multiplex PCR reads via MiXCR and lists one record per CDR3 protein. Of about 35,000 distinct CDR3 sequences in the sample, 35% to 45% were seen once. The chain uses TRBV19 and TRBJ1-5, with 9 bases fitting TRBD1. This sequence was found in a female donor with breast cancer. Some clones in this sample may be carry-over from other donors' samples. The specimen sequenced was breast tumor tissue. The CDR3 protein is CASIYRDRGNQPQHF. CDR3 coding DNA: TGTGCCAGTATCTACCGGGACAGGGGCAATCAGCCCCAGCATTTT.